A single sample is the source of the 20 T cell receptor beta chains below, sequenced in a study of beta chain features in type 1 diabetes. Since all of the isolated RNA was reverse transcribed, expressed TCRB transcripts were what got sequenced. Sequencing used immunoSEQ multiplex PCR; TCRdb keeps in-frame clones, though not all of them. The table lists fewer than 350,000 clones, 7% to 9% of them singletons, with approximately 0.99% in the top ten. Sequenced material: central memory CD4+ T cells from blood. Receptor source: a woman younger than 35 in good health.

This clone was seen more than once but under ten times. This chain connects TRBV7-2 to TRBJ2-2; D gene ambiguous. Trimming removed 5 bases at V and 3 bases at J, with 7 bases between. CDR1 is SGHTA, CDR2 FQGNSA, per germline. The CDR3 runs 13 residues. This chain's CDR3 is CASSASHTGELFF. DNA of the CDR3: TGTGCCAGCAGCGCCTCACACACCGGGGAGCTGTTTTTT.

The CDR3 loop is CASSPRGRWGTLHF. CDR3 DNA: TGTGCCAGCAGTCCCAGGGGGAGGTGGGGGACCCTCCACTTT. V is TRBV27 and J is TRBJ1-6, with 7 nucleotides matching TRBD1. This CDR3 has 14 residues. Germline loops: CDR1 MNHEY, CDR2 SMNVEV (reference sequence). With 5 bases clipped from V and 14 bases from J, the junction kept 12 bases outside the gene matches.

For this clone: The sample contains more than one DNA sequence encoding this CDR3. The V gene is TRBV11-2, the J gene TRBJ1-4, with 9 bases fitting TRBD1. Per the germline V gene, CDR1 is SGHAT and CDR2 is FQNNGV. With V trimmed by 1 base and J by 7 bases, 4 bases remained unmatched. The CDR3 totals 15 residues. The CDR3 spells CASSLGDRDVEKLFF. The CDR3 DNA is TGTGCCAGCAGCTTAGGGGACAGGGATGTTGAAAAACTGTTTTTT.

The chain recombines TRBV29-1 with TRBJ2-3; possibly TRBD2 for D (6 bases). Deletions cut 4 bases from V and 7 bases from J, with 15 bases between. This CDR3 is 13 amino acids long. Germline V CDR1 and CDR2: SQVTM, ANQGSEA. CDR3 DNA sequence: TGCAGCGTTGTTCGCGGGACGGCGAATACGCAGTATTTT. Residues: CSVVRGTANTQYF.

The DNA of the CDR3 is TGCGCCAGCAGCTCGACAGGGGTGGGATCACCCCTCCACTTT. Protein product: CASSSTGVGSPLHF. This chain links TRBV5-1 with TRBJ1-6, with TRBD1 matching over 8 bases. Germline V gene sequence: CDR1 SGHRS, CDR2 YFSETQ. The ends lost 3 bases at V and 10 bases at J; junction bases unmatched: 6. The CDR3 is 14 amino acids.

This clone was recorded a few times. This chain connects TRBV7-9 to TRBJ1-4; 8 bases are shared with TRBD1. V was pared by 5 bases and J by 10 bases, with 9 bases of the junction left unmatched. This CDR3 spans 14 amino acids. Germline values: CDR1 SEHNR, CDR2 FQNEAQ (reference sequence). CDR3 nucleotide sequence: TGTGCCAGCAGCGCGACAGGGGTCAAGAGAAAACTGTTTTTT. Its protein is CASSATGVKRKLFF.

There are many counts of this clone. The chain uses TRBV7-8 and TRBJ1-1; D is unresolved. The CDR3 contains 13 residues. The germline CDR1 and CDR2 sequences are SGHVS and FQNEAQ. The ends were cut back, 0 bases at V and 4 bases at J, with 6 bases in the middle. The CDR3 DNA reads as TGTGCCAGCAGCTTAGCGCAGCTCACTGAAGCTTTCTTT. Protein: CASSLAQLTEAFF.

The gene calls are TRBV7-8 and TRBJ2-7; TRBD1 is a possible D gene (6 bases). Germline assignment: CDR1 SGHVS and CDR2 FQNEAQ. Between the trimmed V and J ends, which lost 8 bases and 0 bases, there was a span of 11 bases. There are 13 residues in the CDR3. This CDR3 is CASGQRSSYEQYV. CDR3 DNA sequence: TGTGCCAGCGGACAGAGAAGCTCCTACGAGCAGTACGTC.

There are many counts of this clone. The chain carries TRBV29-1 and TRBJ1-4; tentative D call: TRBD1 (6 bases). The germline CDR1 and CDR2 sequences are SQVTM and ANQGSEA. The ends were cut back, 5 bases at V and 4 bases at J, with 14 bases in the middle. This CDR3 has 14 residues. The chain's CDR3 is CSVLSTGLNEKLFF. Written as DNA, the CDR3 is TGCAGCGTTCTCTCGACAGGCCTTAATGAAAAACTGTTTTTT.

The chain carries TRBV5-6 and TRBJ1-3; 9 bases agree with TRBD1. The germline CDR1 and CDR2 sequences are SGHDT and YYEEEE. The CDR3 has 17 residues. V shed 2 bases, J shed 4 bases, and the junction held 10 bases outside the gene matches. CDR3 bases: TGTGCCAGCAGCTTCGTTCCCGGGGACAGGGACGGAAACACCATATATTTT. It encodes CASSFVPGDRDGNTIYF.

This clone turned up a few times. The rearrangement links TRBV7-9 to TRBJ2-5; D is possibly TRBD2 (5 bases). Germline CDR1 reads SEHNR; CDR2 reads FQNEAQ (reference sequence). V dropped 5 bases and J dropped 5 bases, with 9 bases sitting between them. The CDR3 totals 12 residues. The CDR3 reads CASSLSGETQYF. For the CDR3, the DNA is TGTGCCAGCAGCCTCTCGGGGGAGACCCAGTACTTC.

This clone was observed a few times. The rearrangement uses TRBV18 and TRBJ2-7; 10 bases fit TRBD1. This CDR3 contains 15 residues. The germline V gene has CDR1 KGHSH and CDR2 LQKENI. V lost 5 bases to trimming and J lost 6 bases; unmatched junction nucleotides: 10. The CDR3 is CASSGWTGGSSEQYF. In DNA, the CDR3 is TGTGCCAGCTCAGGTTGGACAGGGGGTTCATCCGAGCAGTACTTC.

This clone showed up just a few times. The genes are TRBV7-9 and TRBJ1-1; tentatively, D is TRBD1 (6 bases). V lost 8 bases and J 5 bases, leaving 15 bases between the germline ends. Germline assignment: CDR1 SEHNR and CDR2 FQNEAQ (reference sequence). The CDR3 is 13 residues long. CDR3 loop: CASSWGARTEAFF. In DNA form, the CDR3 reads TGTGCCAGCTCGTGGGGGGCGAGAACTGAAGCTTTCTTT.

This clone was observed a handful of times. The V call is TRBV18, the J call TRBJ2-7, with TRBD1 identical over 11 bases. CDR1 and CDR2 (germline): KGHSH, LQKENI. The CDR3 sequence is 15 residues long. Trimming took 5 bases from V and 4 from J; bases not matched to a gene: 7. The CDR3 loop is CASSKTGTGGYEQYF. CDR3 nucleotide sequence: TGTGCCAGCTCAAAGACCGGGACAGGGGGTTACGAGCAGTACTTC.

V gene TRBV5-1 combines with J gene TRBJ2-5, with a tentative D call TRBD1 (5 bases). V dropped 0 bases and J dropped 5 bases, with 8 bases sitting between them. The CDR3 sequence is 13 residues long. The germline CDR1 and CDR2 sequences are SGHRS and YFSETQ. CDR3 region: CASSLEGSETQYF. CDR3 bases: TGCGCCAGCAGCTTGGAGGGGTCGGAGACCCAGTACTTC.

This clone was counted between two and nine times. The chain has TRBV6-6 and TRBJ2-7, with TRBD2 matching 9 bases. Trimming at V came to 6 bases and at J to 3 bases, leaving 6 bases not matched to a gene. Germline-derived CDR1 and CDR2 are MNHNY and SVGAGI (reference sequence). This CDR3 is 14 amino acids long. CDR3 bases: TGTGCCAGCAGATCGGTAGCGGGGGACTACGAGCAGTACGTC. This sequence encodes CASRSVAGDYEQYV.

This clone was detected only a few times. This chain uses TRBV5-1 with TRBJ1-3; D is undetermined. V gave up 0 bases and J gave up 1 base, with 11 bases separating them. Germline V lookup: CDR1 SGHRS, CDR2 YFSETQ. This CDR3 is 16 amino acids long. CDR3 nucleotide sequence: TGCGCCAGCAGCTTGGGAGGAGGGAATTCTGGAAACACCATATATTTT. Translating gives CASSLGGGNSGNTIYF.

The rearrangement links TRBV29-1 to TRBJ2-5; D gene unclear. Germline assignment: CDR1 SQVTM and CDR2 ANQGSEA. The ends were cut back, 2 bases at V and 7 bases at J, with 11 bases in the middle. The CDR3 extends over 12 amino acids. The CDR3 reads CSVEPAPGTQYF. In nucleotides, the CDR3 is TGCAGCGTTGAACCGGCCCCAGGGACCCAGTACTTC.

The chain has TRBV6-1 and TRBJ1-4, with a possible D match to TRBD1 (5 bases). This CDR3 has 14 residues. The germline V gene has CDR1 MNHNS and CDR2 SASEGT. With 4 bases removed from V and 8 bases from J, the gap between germline ends came to 14 bases. The CDR3 region is CASSVWDRSEKLFF. DNA of the CDR3: TGTGCCAGCAGTGTATGGGACCGAAGCGAAAAACTGTTTTTT.

The chain has TRBV6-5 and TRBJ1-2, with D possibly matching TRBD1 (5 bases). The CDR3 loop spans 14 amino acids. Germline-derived CDR1 and CDR2 are MNHEY and SVGAGI. Trimming pared 0 bases from V and 6 bases from J, leaving 11 bases between. CDR3 DNA: TGTGCCAGCAGTTACTCGACACAGGTAGATGGCTACACCTTC. Protein product: CASSYSTQVDGYTF.